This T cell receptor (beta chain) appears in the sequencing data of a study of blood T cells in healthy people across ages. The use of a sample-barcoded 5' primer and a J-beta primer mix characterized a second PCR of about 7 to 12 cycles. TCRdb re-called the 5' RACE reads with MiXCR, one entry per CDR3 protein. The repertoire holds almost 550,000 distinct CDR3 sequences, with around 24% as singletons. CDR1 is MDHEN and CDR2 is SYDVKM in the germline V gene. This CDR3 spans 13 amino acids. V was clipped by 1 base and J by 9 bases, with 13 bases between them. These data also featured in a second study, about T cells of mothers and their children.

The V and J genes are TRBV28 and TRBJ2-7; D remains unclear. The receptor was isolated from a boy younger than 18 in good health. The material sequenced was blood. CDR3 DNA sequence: TGTGCCAGCAGTTTATTATCGGGCACCGGGCAGTACTTC. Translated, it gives CASSLLSGTGQYF.